This T cell receptor beta chain was recovered during a study of cytomegalovirus exposure and HLA in healthy donors. Researchers ran the PCR with 60 Vbeta and 13 Jbeta primers. Generated by immunoSEQ multiplex PCR, the TCRdb table keeps only in-frame clones and is missing some. Among around 71,000 clones listed, approximately 70% were seen once. The ends were cut back, 3 bases at V and 7 bases at J, with 3 bases in the middle. Germline values: CDR1 GTSNPN, CDR2 SVGIG (reference sequence). The CDR3 runs to 10 residues. The TCR sequence derives from a male donor in good health and CMV-seropositive. This sequence joins TRBV30 and TRBJ2-2; no clear D. Sequences were obtained from PBMCs. CDR3 coding DNA: TGTGCCTGGAGCGGCGGGGAGCTGTTTTTT. This codes for CAWSGGELFF.